These 22 T cell receptor beta chains originate from one sample sequenced in a study of blood T cell repertoires in COVID-19. This table comes from immunoSEQ multiplex PCR, and its TCRdb copy is limited to in-frame clones, with some not included. The table includes some 150,000 clones, approximately 90% detected once. Sequencing used PBMCs or T cells enriched from blood (not recorded which). The receptors come from a woman aged 25-40 years with acute COVID-19.

CDR3 amino acids: CASSLVRGYGTQYF. The CDR3 DNA is TGTGCCAGCAGTTTGGTCAGGGGGTATGGGACCCAGTACTTC. The chain carries TRBV28 and TRBJ2-5; 7 bases agree with TRBD1. The V gene's germline CDR1 is MDHEN and CDR2 SYDVKM. There are 14 residues in the CDR3. J gave up 7 bases and V 3 bases, and 8 bases lay outside the gene matches.

The table lists this clone with a few counts. The rearrangement joins TRBV9 to TRBJ2-1, with a possible D match to TRBD2 (6 bases). Trimming stripped 2 bases from V and 3 bases from J, with 12 bases between. Germline V lookup: CDR1 SGDLS, CDR2 YYNGEE. The CDR3 runs 15 residues. Here the CDR3 DNA reads TGTGCCAGCAGCGTCGCGGGATCACTCTACAATGAGCAGTTCTTC. This codes for CASSVAGSLYNEQFF.

This sequence joins TRBV7-9 and TRBJ1-2; 8 nucleotides line up with TRBD1. This CDR3 contains 15 residues. Germline-derived CDR1 and CDR2 are SEHNR and FQNEAQ (reference sequence). V shed 5 bases, J shed 4 bases, and the junction held 9 bases outside the gene matches. The CDR3 reads CASSQPGQASYGYTF. The DNA for the CDR3 is TGTGCCAGCAGCCAACCGGGACAGGCAAGCTATGGCTACACCTTC.

V is TRBV3-1 (or the pseudogene TRBV3-2) and J is TRBJ2-6; 9 bases fit TRBD1. The CDR3 has 19 amino acids. Germline values: CDR1 LGHDT, CDR2 YNNKEL (reference sequence). After removal of 2 bases from V and 3 bases from J, the junction contained 11 bases not matched to a gene. CDR3 DNA: TGTGCCAGCAGCCAATATACAGGGGGCAAGTTTTATGGGGCCAACGTCCTGACTTTC. As protein: CASSQYTGGKFYGANVLTF.

The CDR3, as DNA: TGTGCCAGCAGCTTAGCGAGGCTCGAGGAAGCTTTCTTT. This sequence encodes CASSLARLEEAFF. The rearrangement links TRBV7-2 to TRBJ1-1; no firm D call. Germline V lookup: CDR1 SGHTA, CDR2 FQGNSA. The CDR3 covers 13 residues. Deletions cut 0 bases from V and 8 bases from J, with 10 bases between. Full variable domain (remainder filled in from reference TRBV7-2 and TRBJ1-1): GAGVSQSPSNKVTEKGKDVELRCDPISGHTALYWYRQSLGQGLEFLIYFQGNSAPDKSGLPSDRFSAERTGGSVSTLTIQRTQQEDSAVYLCASSLARLEEAFFGQGTRLTVV.

There are a few counts of this clone. For the CDR3, the DNA is TGTGCCAGCAGTTACTCGGGGGGACTAGCGACCTACAATGAGCAGTTCTTC. Translating it yields CASSYSGGLATYNEQFF. The rearrangement links TRBV6-2 or TRBV6-3 to TRBJ2-1; 10 nucleotides line up with TRBD2. Germline V CDR1 and CDR2: MNHEY, SVGEGT. Trimming cost V 0 bases and J 2 bases; bases outside gene matches: 4. CDR3 length equals 17 residues.

The chain joins TRBV6-4 to TRBJ1-1, with D uncertain. The CDR3 spans 14 residues. Trimming shortened V by 0 bases and J by 1 base, and 6 bases separated the two germline ends. CDR1 is MRHNA, CDR2 SNTAGT, per germline. In DNA, the CDR3 is TGTGCCAGCAGTGACTCCCCCGGGAACACTGAAGCTTTCTTT. It codes for CASSDSPGNTEAFF.

The chain combines TRBV4-3 with TRBJ2-7, with 7 bases identical to TRBD1. Trimming removed 3 bases from V and 0 bases from J; junction bases left unmatched: 5. The CDR3 loop spans 15 amino acids. CDR1 and CDR2 (germline): LGHNA, YSLEER. Here the CDR3 DNA reads TGCGCCAGCAGCCAGGAAGCAGGGGGCTCCTACGAGCAGTACTTC. It is translated as CASSQEAGGSYEQYF.

V and J are TRBV5-1 and TRBJ2-7; TRBD1 matches at 9 bases. This CDR3 has 14 amino acids. Per germline, CDR1 SGHRS and CDR2 YFSETQ. Germline trimming cut 4 bases from V and 5 bases from J; bases unmatched to any gene: 7. CDR3 bases: TGCGCCAGCAGCCCCGGGACAGGGTCTGACGAGCAGTACTTC. Translation gives CASSPGTGSDEQYF. The entire variable domain, with the rest obtained from reference TRBV5-1 and TRBJ2-7, is as follows: KAGVTQTPRYLIKTRGQQVTLSCSPISGHRSVSWYQQTPGQGLQFLFEYFSETQRNKGNFPGRFSGRQFSNSRSEMNVSTLELGDSALYLCASSPGTGSDEQYFGPGTRLTVT.

The chain recombines TRBV5-6 with TRBJ1-2, with D tentatively TRBD1 (5 bases). Trimming stripped 4 bases from V and 3 bases from J, with 13 bases between. The CDR3 runs to 14 residues. The germline V gene encodes CDR1 SGHDT and CDR2 YYEEEE. The CDR3 is CASSIGEAHYGYTF. As DNA, the CDR3 is TGTGCCAGCAGCATAGGGGAGGCTCACTATGGCTACACCTTC.

This clone was picked up a small number of times. The CDR3 here is CASSFSPAYNEQFF. The CDR3 DNA is TGTGCCAGCAGCTTTTCGCCTGCGTACAATGAGCAGTTCTTC. The chain has TRBV5-4 and TRBJ2-1; D call uncertain. Germline CDR1 reads SGHNT; CDR2 reads YYREEE (reference sequence). Trimming left V 2 bases short and J 4 bases short, with 10 bases between. This CDR3 contains 14 residues.

This chain uses TRBV29-1 with TRBJ2-5; 11 bases match TRBD1. This CDR3 is built from 18 residues. V trimming: 7 bases; J trimming: 5 bases; junction bases outside the gene matches: 21. Germline V CDR1 and CDR2: SQVTM, ANQGSEA. CDR3 region: CSAQKKIWDRGTRETQYF. CDR3 DNA sequence: TGCAGCGCCCAGAAAAAGATATGGGACAGGGGGACTCGGGAGACCCAGTACTTC. The whole variable domain, remainder taken from reference TRBV29-1 and TRBJ2-5, is SAVISQKPSRDICQRGTSLTIQCQVDSQVTMMFWYRQQPGQSLTLIATANQGSEATYESGFVIDKFPISRPNLTFSTLTVSNMSPEDSSIYLCSAQKKIWDRGTRETQYFGPGTRLLVL.

The chain joins TRBV24-1 to TRBJ1-3, with a tentative D call TRBD1 (6 bases). V lost 4 bases, J lost 5 bases, and 14 bases lay in between. The CDR3 is made up of 15 amino acids. CDR1 is KGHDR and CDR2 is SFDVKD in the germline V gene. CDR3 sequence: CATSESGQDRNTIYF. Here the CDR3 DNA reads TGTGCCACCAGTGAATCGGGACAAGACCGAAACACCATATATTTT.

This clone occurred a few times. This sequence joins TRBV4-3 and TRBJ2-1; D remains unclear. V lost 4 bases, J lost 3 bases, and 10 bases lay in between. Germline CDR1 and CDR2: LGHNA and YSLEER. The CDR3 covers 14 residues. The CDR3 spells CASSPESRYNEQFF. The CDR3 DNA follows: TGCGCCAGCAGCCCCGAATCGCGCTACAATGAGCAGTTCTTC.

CDR3 coding DNA: TGTGCCAGCAGCTTTGTCGGTCGGGGGGCAACTGAAGCTTTCTTT. It encodes CASSFVGRGATEAFF. The chain employs TRBV7-2 and TRBJ1-1; a possible D gene is TRBD1 (6 bases). The germline CDR1 and CDR2 sequences are SGHTA and FQGNSA. CDR3 length: 15 amino acids. Trimming removed 3 bases at V and 5 bases at J, with 16 bases between. Using reference TRBV7-2 and TRBJ1-1 for the parts outside the CDR3, the full variable domain is GAGVSQSPSNKVTEKGKDVELRCDPISGHTALYWYRQSLGQGLEFLIYFQGNSAPDKSGLPSDRFSAERTGGSVSTLTIQRTQQEDSAVYLCASSFVGRGATEAFFGQGTRLTVV.

The chain has TRBV11-2 and TRBJ2-3; maybe TRBD2 (6 bases). This CDR3 has 16 residues. The germline CDR1 and CDR2 sequences are SGHAT and FQNNGV. V gave up 3 bases and J gave up 1 base, with 14 bases separating them. CDR3 sequence: CASSFLGSGGTDTQYF. The CDR3 DNA reads TGTGCCAGCAGCTTTCTGGGTTCGGGAGGCACAGATACGCAGTATTTT.

V is TRBV4-1 and J is TRBJ1-2; D gene uncertain. Germline V gene lookup returns CDR1 MGHRA and CDR2 YSYEKL. Trimming cost V 1 base and J 6 bases, with 9 bases left between them. The CDR3 spans 13 residues. The CDR3 reads CASSQGTVHGYTF. The CDR3 DNA sequence: TGCGCCAGCAGCCAAGGGACTGTGCATGGCTACACCTTC.

This sequence joins TRBV6-5 and TRBJ2-7; TRBD2 matches 8 bases. The CDR3 runs 14 residues. Germline V gene lookup returns CDR1 MNHEY and CDR2 SVGAGI. The junction had 3 bases not matched to a gene; V was cut back by 2 bases and J by 3 bases. CDR3 sequence (DNA): TGTGCCAGCAGTTACACCACTAGCGGCTACGAGCAGTACTTC. Encoded protein: CASSYTTSGYEQYF.

The J gene is TRBJ2-5, the V gene TRBV6-5; 13 bases are a match to TRBD2. There are 15 residues in the CDR3. In germline, CDR1 is MNHEY, CDR2 SVGAGI. The V gene end was trimmed by 4 bases and the J gene end by 4 bases; junction bases not matched to a gene: 3. The CDR3 DNA follows: TGTGCCAGCAGTTCCGGACTAGCGGGAGCAGAGACCCAGTACTTC. Translated: CASSSGLAGAETQYF.

The V and J genes are TRBV5-6 and TRBJ1-2; D possibly corresponds to TRBD1 (5 bases). The CDR3 runs to 15 residues. Germline CDR1 reads SGHDT; CDR2 reads YYEEEE. The V end was cut by 1 base, the J end by 4 bases, with 14 bases between. CDR3 sequence reads: CASSLTDTAFYGYTF. DNA of the CDR3: TGTGCCAGCAGCTTGACGGACACCGCCTTCTATGGCTACACCTTC. Together with reference TRBV5-6 and TRBJ1-2, the CDR3 gives the full variable domain: DAGVTQSPTHLIKTRGQQVTLRCSPKSGHDTVSWYQQALGQGPQFIFQYYEEEERQRGNFPDRFSGHQFPNYSSELNVNALLLGDSALYLCASSLTDTAFYGYTFGSGTRLTVV.

This clone showed up just once. This chain uses TRBV19 with TRBJ2-2, with D possibly matching TRBD1 (6 bases). V lost 3 bases and J 7 bases, leaving 15 bases between the germline ends. The CDR3 runs 15 residues. Germline V gives CDR1 LNHDA, CDR2 SQIVND (reference sequence). CDR3 nucleotides: TGTGCCAGTAGTATGGCCAGGGGAATTGGCGGGGAGCTGTTTTTT. This gives the protein CASSMARGIGGELFF.

The chain employs TRBV3-1 (or the pseudogene TRBV3-2) and TRBJ2-1; the D gene is possibly TRBD2 (6 bases). V lost 3 bases, J lost 7 bases, and 13 bases lay in between. In germline, CDR1 is LGHDT, CDR2 YNNKEL (reference sequence). This CDR3 is 14 amino acids long. CDR3 sequence reads: CASSQFLAPNEQFF. CDR3 nucleotide sequence: TGTGCCAGCAGCCAGTTTCTAGCGCCGAATGAGCAGTTCTTC.